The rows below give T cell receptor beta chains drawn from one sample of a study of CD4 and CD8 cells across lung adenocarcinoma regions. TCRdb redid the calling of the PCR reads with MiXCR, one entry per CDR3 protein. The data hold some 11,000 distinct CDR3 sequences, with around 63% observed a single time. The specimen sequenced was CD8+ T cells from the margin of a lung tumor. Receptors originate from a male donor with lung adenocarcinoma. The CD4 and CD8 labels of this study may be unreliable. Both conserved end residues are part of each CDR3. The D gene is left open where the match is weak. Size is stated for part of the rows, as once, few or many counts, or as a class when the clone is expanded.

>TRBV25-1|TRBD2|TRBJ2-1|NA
CASSGITSGRGVWQFF
TGTGCCAGCAGTGGGATTACTAGCGGGAGGGGGGTTTGGCAGTTCTTC
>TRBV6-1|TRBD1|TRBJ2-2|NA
CASQRTGAPGELFF
TGTGCCAGCCAACGCACAGGGGCTCCCGGGGAGCTGTTTTTT
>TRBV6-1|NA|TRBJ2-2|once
CASSGRPDGTGTLFF
TGTGCCAGCAGCGGACGGCCGGATGGGACCGGTACGCTGTTTTTT
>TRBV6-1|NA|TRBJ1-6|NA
CASSEGPTPYEQHF
TGTGCCAGCAGTGAGGGGCCCACCCCCTACGAGCAGCACTTT
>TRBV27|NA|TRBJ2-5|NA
CAGSVGGDKETQYF
TGTGCCGGCAGTGTGGGCGGGGACAAAGAGACGCAGTACTTC
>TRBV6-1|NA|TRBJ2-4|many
CASRNQDTRLAKNIQYF
TGTGCCAGCAGGAATCAGGATACCAGGCTAGCCAAAAACATTCAGTACTTC
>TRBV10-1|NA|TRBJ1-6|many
CASPDGSPLHF
TGCGCCAGCCCGGACGGATCACCCCTCCACTTT
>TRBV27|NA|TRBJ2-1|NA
CASSLDTVPYNEQFF
TGTGCCAGCAGTTTAGACACTGTCCCCTACAATGAGCAGTTCTTC
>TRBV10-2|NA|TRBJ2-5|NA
CASSDYFALADGETQYF
TGCGCCAGCAGTGATTATTTTGCGCTCGCCGATGGGGAGACCCAGTACTTC
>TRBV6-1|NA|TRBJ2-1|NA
CASRAEANTYQETQFF
TGTGCCAGCAGGGCGGAGGCAAATACGTACCAAGAGACCCAGTTCTTC
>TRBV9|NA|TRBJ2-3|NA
CASSMRHTDTQYF
TGTGCCAGCAGCATGCGTCACACAGATACGCAGTATTTT
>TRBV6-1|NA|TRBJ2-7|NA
CASRVDRHDTYEQYF
TGTGCCAGCAGAGTTGACAGGCATGATACTTACGAGCAGTACTTC
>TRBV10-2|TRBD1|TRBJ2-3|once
CAAGTGDTDTQYF
TGCGCAGCCGGGACAGGGGACACAGATACGCAGTATTTT
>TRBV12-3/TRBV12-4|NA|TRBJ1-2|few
CASNPRGENNYGYTF
TGTGCCAGCAACCCTCGAGGGGAGAATAACTATGGCTACACCTTC
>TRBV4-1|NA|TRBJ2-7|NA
CASSQGGYLMSYEQYF
TGCGCCAGCAGCCAAGGGGGTTACCTTATGAGCTACGAGCAGTACTTC
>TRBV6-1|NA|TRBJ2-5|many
CASSNTETQYF
TGTGCCAGCAGTAATACCGAGACCCAGTACTTC
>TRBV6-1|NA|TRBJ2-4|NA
CASNPGVGAKDTQYF
TGTGCCAGCAACCCGGGGGTGGGGGCCAAAGACACTCAGTACTTC
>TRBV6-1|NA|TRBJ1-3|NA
CASSDDISGNTIYF
TGTGCCAGCAGTGACGACATCTCTGGAAACACCATATATTTT
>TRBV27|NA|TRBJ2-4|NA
CASSGQPAQDTQYF
TGTGCCAGCAGTGGTCAGCCGGCCCAAGACACTCAGTACTTC
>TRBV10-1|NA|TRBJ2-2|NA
CASSVGDAGELFF
TGCGCCAGCAGTGTAGGAGATGCCGGGGAGCTGTTTTTT
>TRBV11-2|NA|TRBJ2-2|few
CASSIGPAGELFF
TGTGCCAGCAGTATCGGGCCGGCCGGGGAGCTGTTTTTT
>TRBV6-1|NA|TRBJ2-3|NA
CASRPPQGAGGSTDTQYF
TGTGCCAGCAGACCACCCCAGGGGGCCGGGGGGAGCACAGATACGCAGTATTTT
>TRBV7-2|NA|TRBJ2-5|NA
CASLWTERETQYF
TGTGCCAGCCTTTGGACAGAACGAGAGACCCAGTACTTC
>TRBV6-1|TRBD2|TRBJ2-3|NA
CASKLAGGPDTQYF
TGTGCCAGCAAACTAGCGGGGGGGCCGGATACGCAGTATTTT
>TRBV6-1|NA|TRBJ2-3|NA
CASFPGGGTDTQYF
TGTGCCAGTTTCCCAGGAGGGGGCACAGATACGCAGTATTTT
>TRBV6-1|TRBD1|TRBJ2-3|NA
CASSVTGGTDTQYF
TGTGCCAGCAGTGTAACAGGGGGCACAGATACGCAGTATTTT
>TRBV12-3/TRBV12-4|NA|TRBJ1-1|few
CASSLRHMNTEAFF
TGTGCCAGCAGCCTACGACATATGAACACTGAAGCTTTCTTT
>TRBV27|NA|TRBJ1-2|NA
CASTRRGGMRGYTF
TGTGCCAGCACTCGAAGGGGCGGAATGAGGGGCTACACCTTC
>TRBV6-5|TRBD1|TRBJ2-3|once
CASSYSRTGGSETQYF
TGTGCCAGCAGTTACAGTAGGACAGGGGGCTCAGAGACCCAGTATTTT
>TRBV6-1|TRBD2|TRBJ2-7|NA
CASRGRGGTYEQYF
TGTGCCAGCAGAGGGCGGGGGGGCACTTACGAGCAGTACTTC
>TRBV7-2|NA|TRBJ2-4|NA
CARTGGRGGDTQYF
TGTGCCAGGACCGGCGGCCGGGGCGGAGACACTCAGTACTTC
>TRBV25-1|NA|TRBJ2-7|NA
CASSHNQRGTYEQYF
TGTGCCAGCAGCCACAATCAGAGGGGTACCTACGAGCAGTACTTC
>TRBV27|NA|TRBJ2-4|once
CARGLGGDTKNIQYF
TGTGCCAGGGGGCTGGGGGGAGACACAAAAAACATCCAGTACTTC
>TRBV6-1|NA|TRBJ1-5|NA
CASHREENQPQHF
TGTGCCAGCCACAGGGAAGAAAATCAGCCCCAGCATTTT
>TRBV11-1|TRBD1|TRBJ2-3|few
CASSRWTGRSSDTQYF
TGTGCCAGCAGCCGTTGGACAGGGAGGTCGTCAGATACGCAGTATTTT
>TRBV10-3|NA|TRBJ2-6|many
CALRGVGANVLTF
TGTGCCCTCAGGGGGGTTGGGGCCAACGTCCTGACTTTC
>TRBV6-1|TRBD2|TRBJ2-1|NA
CASSTPSSGGRRYF
TGTGCCAGCAGCACACCTTCTAGCGGAGGGAGGCGGTACTTC
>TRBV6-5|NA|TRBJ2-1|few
CASSLNHGKGSNEQFF
TGTGCCAGCAGTTTAAATCATGGTAAGGGGTCGAATGAGCAGTTCTTC
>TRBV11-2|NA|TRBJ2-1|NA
CASSLEGSEYNEQFF
TGTGCCAGCAGCTTAGAAGGTAGCGAGTACAATGAGCAGTTCTTC
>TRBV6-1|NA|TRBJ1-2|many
CASHFVSGYGYTF
TGTGCCAGCCATTTCGTCTCAGGGTATGGCTACACCTTC
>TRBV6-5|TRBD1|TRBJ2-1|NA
CASSYTTTGYNEQFF
TGTGCCAGCAGTTACACAACGACAGGGTACAATGAGCAGTTCTTC
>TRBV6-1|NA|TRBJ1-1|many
CASPAGQRNTEAFF
TGTGCCAGCCCTGCCGGGCAGAGGAACACTGAAGCTTTCTTT
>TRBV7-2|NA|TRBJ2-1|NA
CASSLVSPPYNEQFF
TGTGCCAGCAGCTTAGTGTCCCCCCCCTACAATGAGCAGTTCTTC
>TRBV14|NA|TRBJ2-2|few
CASSQDLVGAGTGELFF
TGTGCCAGCAGCCAAGATCTGGTGGGAGCGGGCACCGGGGAGCTGTTTTTT
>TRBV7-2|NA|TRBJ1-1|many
CASSGGFTEAFF
TGTGCCAGCAGCGGAGGGTTCACTGAAGCTTTCTTT
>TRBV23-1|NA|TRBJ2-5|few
CASSQFLSSSEGETYRETQYF
TGCGCCAGCAGTCAATTTTTATCGTCTAGTGAGGGGGAAACGTACCGGGAGACCCAGTACTTC
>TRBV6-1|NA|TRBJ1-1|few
CASRLGKDTEAFF
TGTGCCAGCAGACTAGGGAAGGACACTGAAGCTTTCTTT
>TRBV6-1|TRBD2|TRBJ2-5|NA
CASSEVLAGGLETQYF
TGTGCCAGCAGTGAAGTTCTAGCGGGGGGGCTAGAGACCCAGTACTTC
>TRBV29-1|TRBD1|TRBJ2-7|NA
CSVEGDRGSYEQYF
TGCAGCGTTGAAGGTGACAGGGGATCCTACGAGCAGTACTTC
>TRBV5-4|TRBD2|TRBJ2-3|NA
CASSLGGSGRRGETRYF
TGTGCCAGCAGCCTGGGCGGTAGCGGGAGAAGGGGAGAGACCCGGTACTTC
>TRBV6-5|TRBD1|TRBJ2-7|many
CASSYIRQGARDSGSYEQYF
TGTGCCAGCAGTTACATTCGACAGGGGGCGCGGGATAGCGGCTCCTACGAGCAGTACTTC
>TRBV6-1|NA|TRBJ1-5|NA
CASTVSGGRGNQPQHF
TGTGCCAGCACCGTAAGTGGGGGCAGGGGCAATCAGCCCCAGCATTTT
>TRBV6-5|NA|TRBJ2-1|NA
CASSYFSPSTGPPHF
TGTGCCAGCAGTTACTTCAGCCCCTCGACGGGCCCTCCACACTTC
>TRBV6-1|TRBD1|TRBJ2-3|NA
CASRRGQGSTDTQYF
TGTGCCAGCAGGCGCGGACAGGGAAGCACAGATACGCAGTATTTT
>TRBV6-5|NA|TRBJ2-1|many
CASSLGRGSYNEQFF
TGTGCCAGCAGTTTGGGCCGGGGCTCCTACAATGAGCAGTTCTTC
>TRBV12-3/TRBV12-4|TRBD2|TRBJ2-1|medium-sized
CASSRTSGGVWSYNEQFF
TGTGCCAGCAGCCGGACTAGCGGGGGGGTTTGGTCCTACAATGAGCAGTTCTTC
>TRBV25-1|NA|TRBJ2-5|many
CASRSPGAQYF
TGTGCCAGCAGAAGCCCCGGGGCCCAGTACTTC
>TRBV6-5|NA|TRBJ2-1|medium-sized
CASSYSGPVYNEQFF
TGTGCCAGCAGTTACTCGGGACCCGTGTACAATGAGCAGTTCTTC